This T cell receptor (beta chain) derives from a study of identical twins. The CDR3 runs 15 residues. V was trimmed by 1 base and J by 5 bases, leaving 14 bases between them. The germline V gene has CDR1 SGHVS and CDR2 FNYEAQ. Each CDR3 protein gets one entry after TCRdb re-called the 5' RACE reads with MiXCR. The table shows over 550,000 distinct CDR3 sequences, with 7.1% occurring only once. Concerning this clonotype: Its specificity is unknown.

Regarding the study as a whole: Out-of-frame sharing of TCR alpha in monozygotic twins was underestimated by models.

A further study also used this sample, focusing on yellow fever vaccine responses in identical twins.

The sequence came from a woman between 18 and 29 years old in good health. This chain joins TRBV7-6 and TRBJ1-2, with D unresolved. The sequenced sample consisted of PBMCs. The CDR3 loop reads CASSLGPASEYGYTF. The DNA for the CDR3 is TGTGCCAGCAGCTTAGGCCCGGCCAGCGAATATGGCTACACCTTC.